The rows below give T cell receptor beta chains drawn from one sample of a study of blood T cell repertoires in COVID-19. Assay used: immunoSEQ multiplex PCR; TCRdb lists only in-frame clones, some missing. The table records about 54,000 clones, more than 75% of them present only once. Sequenced input: peripheral blood. The receptors originated from a human donor in a cohort sampled during active COVID-19. Both conserved end residues are part of each CDR3. Fields, in order: clone size, J gene, V gene, D gene, CDR3 protein, CDR3 DNA. A D gene is named only where the DNA matches it firmly. Only some rows state a clone size, as once, few, many or a class for expanded clones.

NA,TRBJ2-5,TRBV3-1/TRBV3-2,NA,CASSQSYQETQYF,TGTGCCAGCAGCCAATCGTACCAAGAGACCCAGTACTTC
NA,TRBJ2-5,TRBV11-2,NA,CASSFGQTGETQYF,TGTGCCAGCAGCTTTGGTCAAACGGGGGAGACCCAGTACTTC
NA,TRBJ1-2,TRBV28,TRBD1,CASSLNLGTGDGYTF,TGTGCCAGCAGTCTAAACCTTGGGACAGGGGACGGCTACACCTTC
NA,TRBJ2-7,TRBV6-6,TRBD2,CASRQTSGAAYEQYF,TGTGCCAGCAGGCAGACTAGCGGGGCGGCCTACGAGCAGTACTTC
NA,TRBJ2-1,TRBV3-1/TRBV3-2,TRBD2,CASSQVAGGPYGEQFF,TGTGCCAGCAGCCAAGTAGCGGGGGGGCCGTACGGCGAGCAGTTCTTC
NA,TRBJ2-5,TRBV9,TRBD1,CASSAPTGGLQETQYF,TGTGCCAGCAGCGCCCCGACAGGGGGCCTCCAAGAGACCCAGTACTTC
NA,TRBJ2-3,TRBV18,TRBD1,CASSPPGQRTDTQYF,TGTGCCAGCTCACCCCCGGGACAGCGGACAGATACGCAGTATTTT
NA,TRBJ2-5,TRBV4-2,TRBD2,CASSHPGLAAQETQYF,TGTGCCAGCAGCCATCCGGGACTAGCGGCCCAAGAGACCCAGTACTTC
NA,TRBJ1-1,TRBV11-2,NA,CASSDNYNTEAFF,TGTGCCAGCAGCGACAATTATAACACTGAAGCTTTCTTT
NA,TRBJ2-3,TRBV19,NA,CAVRGSTDTQYF,TGTGCCGTCAGGGGTAGCACAGATACGCAGTATTTT
NA,TRBJ2-3,TRBV6-7,TRBD2,CASSYPRTSGGGTQYF,TGTGCCAGCAGTTACCCCAGGACTAGCGGGGGTGGAACGCAGTATTTT
NA,TRBJ2-3,TRBV19,TRBD1,CASSIDESSGGFTDTQYF,TGTGCCAGTAGTATAGATGAGTCGTCAGGGGGCTTCACAGATACGCAGTATTTT
NA,TRBJ2-7,TRBV27,NA,CASSLGGQTYEQYF,TGTGCCAGCAGCCTTGGGGGACAAACCTACGAGCAGTACTTC
NA,TRBJ1-2,TRBV2,TRBD1,CASSSQGAYGYTF,TGTGCCAGCAGTTCCCAGGGGGCCTATGGCTACACCTTC
NA,TRBJ2-3,TRBV5-1,TRBD2,CASRFAGGPTDTQYF,TGCGCCAGCAGGTTTGCGGGGGGCCCCACAGATACGCAGTATTTT
NA,TRBJ2-5,TRBV3-1/TRBV3-2,NA,CASSLARETQYF,TGTGCCAGCAGCCTGGCTCGAGAGACCCAGTACTTC
NA,TRBJ2-3,TRBV7-3,NA,CASSLTGGAGTDTQYF,TGTGCCAGCAGCTTAACGGGCGGCGCGGGTACAGATACGCAGTATTTT
few,TRBJ2-6,TRBV9,NA,CASSPNRQEATGANVLTF,TGTGCCAGCAGCCCGAACCGACAGGAAGCGACTGGGGCCAACGTCCTGACTTTC
NA,TRBJ1-5,TRBV18,TRBD1,CASSPGQGPLQPQHF,TGTGCCAGCTCACCTGGACAGGGCCCTCTTCAGCCCCAGCATTTT
few,TRBJ1-2,TRBV30,NA,CAWSVGRGSYGYTF,TGTGCCTGGAGTGTAGGGAGGGGCTCCTATGGCTACACCTTC
NA,TRBJ2-3,TRBV27,NA,CASTRGEGFTDTQYF,TGTGCCAGCACCAGGGGCGAGGGTTTCACAGATACGCAGTATTTT
NA,TRBJ1-5,TRBV19,NA,CASSIDPLPQHF,TGTGCCAGTAGTATAGATCCCTTGCCCCAGCATTTT
NA,TRBJ1-5,TRBV2,NA,CASREAVSNQPQHF,TGTGCCAGCAGGGAGGCAGTTAGCAATCAGCCCCAGCATTTT
NA,TRBJ2-7,TRBV7-9,NA,CASSFPGSTDEQYF,TGTGCCAGCAGCTTCCCCGGGAGCACGGACGAGCAGTACTTC
once,TRBJ1-4,TRBV21-1,NA,CASSKHINRGNEKLFF,TGTGCCAGCAGCAAACATATTAACAGGGGTAATGAAAAACTGTTTTTT